The present T cell receptor (beta chain) was sequenced within a study of blood T cell repertoires in COVID-19. Study-wide background: Sample material is recorded as cDNA or gDNA derived from T cells, B-cell-depleted T cells, or PBMCs.

Followed longitudinally, the Seattle patients had been enrolled during active infection. V was clipped by 0 bases and J by 6 bases, with 7 bases between them. This CDR3 has 13 amino acids. Germline V CDR1 and CDR2: SGHRS, YFSETQ. Using immunoSEQ multiplex PCR, the repertoire was profiled, and TCRdb retains in-frame clones only, with some absent. The table has roughly 180,000 clones, 79% seen once; the top ten hold around 8%. This clone appeared once. This TCR derives from a woman aged 55-69 years with COVID-19, enrolled during active disease. The chain combines TRBV5-1 with TRBJ2-1; unclear D gene. The sequenced sample consisted of peripheral blood. CDR3 in amino acids: CASSLGLSNEQFF. The DNA for the CDR3 is TGCGCCAGCAGCTTGGGTCTATCCAATGAGCAGTTCTTC.